A selection of T cell receptor beta chains follows, all from one sample in a study of T cell changes during pregnancy in multiple sclerosis. Some clones are missing from TCRdb's copy, which holds only in-frame ones; the method was immunoSEQ multiplex PCR. The sample shows 15,000 to 20,000 clones, around 96% of them seen only once. This specimen consisted of peripheral blood, obtained in the third trimester of pregnancy. The receptors shown here come from a female donor with multiple sclerosis, enrolled in a pregnancy study. Each CDR3 is given with its conserved first and last residue. The D gene is left open where the match is weak. The listing skips clone size in some rows; elsewhere it reads once, few, many or a size class.

V,J,size,D,DNA,CDR3
TRBV28,TRBJ2-7,.,.,TGTGCCAGCAGTTTAGCGAACGAGCAGTACTTC,CASSLANEQYF
TRBV28,TRBJ1-5,.,.,TGTGCCAGCAGATCGGACAGCGAGCAGCATTTT,CASRSDSEQHF
TRBV19,TRBJ1-4,.,.,TGTGCCAGTAGTCGGTTGGGGCCGACTAATGAAAAACTGTTTTTT,CASSRLGPTNEKLFF
TRBV29-1,TRBJ2-3,.,TRBD2,TGCAGCGTCGCCCGACTAGCGGGTAGCACAGATACGCAGTATTTT,CSVARLAGSTDTQYF
TRBV28,TRBJ2-4,.,TRBD1,TGTGCCAGCAGAACCACGTCGAGACCGGGACAGGACTTC,CASRTTSRPGQDF
TRBV9,TRBJ2-2,few,TRBD2,TGTGCCAGCAGCGTAGTACTAGCGGGCGGGGAGCTGTTTTTT,CASSVVLAGGELFF
TRBV2,TRBJ1-1,.,TRBD1,TGTGCCAACCAAGGACAGGCGTTGAACACTGAAGCTTTCTTT,CANQGQALNTEAFF
TRBV19,TRBJ1-1,.,TRBD1,TGTGCCAGTAGTATGGGGCAGGGGGCGCGTACTGAAGCTTTCTTT,CASSMGQGARTEAFF
TRBV11-1,TRBJ2-1,.,.,TGTGCCAGCAGCTTAACCGGGGTAGGCTACAATGAGCAGTTCTTC,CASSLTGVGYNEQFF
TRBV4-2,TRBJ2-1,.,TRBD2,TGTGCCAGCAGCCAAGAGGTCGGGGGGGGCCGCAATGAGCAGTTCTTC,CASSQEVGGGRNEQFF
TRBV25-1,TRBJ1-2,.,TRBD1,TGTGCCAGCAGCCGACAGGGAGTATCCGCGTATGGCTACACCTTC,CASSRQGVSAYGYTF
TRBV28,TRBJ1-1,.,TRBD1,TGTGCCAGCAGTTTATCCCGGGACAGTCGGAACACTGAAGCTTTCTTT,CASSLSRDSRNTEAFF
TRBV11-2,TRBJ2-1,.,TRBD1,TGTGCCAGCAGCTTCGACAGGGGAGGTGAGCAGTTCTTC,CASSFDRGGEQFF
TRBV27,TRBJ1-5,.,TRBD1,TGTGCCAGCAGTTTTTGGGACAGGGCAAATCAGCCCCAGCATTTT,CASSFWDRANQPQHF
TRBV28,TRBJ2-1,.,TRBD2,TGTGCCAGCAGGGGACTAGCGGGACGGGTTGGCTCCTACAATGAGCAGTTCTTC,CASRGLAGRVGSYNEQFF
TRBV9,TRBJ2-1,.,TRBD2,TGTGCCAGCAGCCCGTCCGGGGGGTCCTACAATGAGCAGTTCTTC,CASSPSGGSYNEQFF
TRBV5-4,TRBJ2-2,.,.,TGTGCCAGCAGCTTGGGCAGTGGACTCTTCAGCGGGGAGCTGTTTTTT,CASSLGSGLFSGELFF
TRBV11-3,TRBJ1-6,.,.,TGTGCCCTGCCGCCGAGCTCCTATAATTCACCCCTCCACTTT,CALPPSSYNSPLHF
TRBV7-2,TRBJ2-1,.,.,TGTGCCAGCAGCGCCACTAGTTACAATGAGCAGTTCTTC,CASSATSYNEQFF
TRBV5-1,TRBJ1-2,.,.,TGCGCCAGCAGCCTGACCTCCGGGGGAAACTATGGCTACACCTTC,CASSLTSGGNYGYTF
TRBV7-9,TRBJ1-2,.,.,TGTGCCAGCAGCTTAGTTCAGGGGACCTATGGCTACACCTTC,CASSLVQGTYGYTF
TRBV7-2,TRBJ2-5,.,TRBD2,TGTGCCAGCAGCTTAGGTGGGGGGGGAAAGCGGAAGACCCAGTACTTC,CASSLGGGGKRKTQYF
TRBV12-5,TRBJ2-5,once,.,TGTGCTAGTGGTCTCCCAGGGCCCCAAGAGACCCAGTACTTC,CASGLPGPQETQYF